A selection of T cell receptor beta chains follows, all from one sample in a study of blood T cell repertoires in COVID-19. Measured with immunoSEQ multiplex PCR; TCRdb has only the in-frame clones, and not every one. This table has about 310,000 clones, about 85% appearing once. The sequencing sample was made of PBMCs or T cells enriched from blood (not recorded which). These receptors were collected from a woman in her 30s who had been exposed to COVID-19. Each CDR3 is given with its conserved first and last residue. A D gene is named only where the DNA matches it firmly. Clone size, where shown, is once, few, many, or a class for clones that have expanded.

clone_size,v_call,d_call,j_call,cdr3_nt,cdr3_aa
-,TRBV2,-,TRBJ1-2,TGTGCCAGACGGTTGGATGGCTACACCTTC,CARRLDGYTF
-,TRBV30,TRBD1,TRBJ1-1,TGTGCCTGGAGTGAGGCAGGGGGCTGGACTGAAGCTTTCTTT,CAWSEAGGWTEAFF
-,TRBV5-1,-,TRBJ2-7,TGCGCCAGCAGCCCCGGTGGAGGGGCAACCTACGAGCAGTACTTC,CASSPGGGATYEQYF
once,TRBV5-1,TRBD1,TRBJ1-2,TGCGCCAGCAGCTTACAGGGGGTCTATGGCTACACCTTC,CASSLQGVYGYTF
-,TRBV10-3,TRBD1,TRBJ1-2,TGTGCCATCAACGCCAGGGGGCGCGATGGCTACACCTTC,CAINARGRDGYTF
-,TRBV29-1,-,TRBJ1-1,TGCAGCGTTTCTAGGAGGGCCGCGACTGAAGCTTTCTTT,CSVSRRAATEAFF
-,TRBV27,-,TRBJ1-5,TGTGCCAGCAGATCGGGACAAATTAGCAATCAGCCCCAGCATTTT,CASRSGQISNQPQHF
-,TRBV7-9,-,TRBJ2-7,TGTGCCAGCAGCTTAACTGGTTACTCCTACGAGCAGTACTTC,CASSLTGYSYEQYF
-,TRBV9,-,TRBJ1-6,TGTGCCAGCAGCGGTGGTGGGGAGGGGTTCAATTCACCCCTCCACTTT,CASSGGGEGFNSPLHF
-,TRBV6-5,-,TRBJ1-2,TGTGCCAGCAGTGACTCGATGGACAGAGTCTATGGCTACACCTTC,CASSDSMDRVYGYTF
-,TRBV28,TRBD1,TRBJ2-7,TGTGCCAGCAGTCCGTCCCCCGGGACAGGGATTAACTACGAGCAGTACTTC,CASSPSPGTGINYEQYF
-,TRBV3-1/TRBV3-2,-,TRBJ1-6,TGTGCCAGCAGAGGATACAGTATCACACCCCTCCACTTT,CASRGYSITPLHF
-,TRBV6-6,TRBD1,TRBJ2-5,TGTGCCACCTTAGGGCCACAACAGGGGCGAGAGACCCAGTACTTC,CATLGPQQGRETQYF
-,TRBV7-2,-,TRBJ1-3,TGTGCCAGCAGCTCAGGGGTCTCGGGAAACACCATATATTTT,CASSSGVSGNTIYF
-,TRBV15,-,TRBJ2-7,TGTGCCACCAGCAGCTTCTCAGGGGGGCCGCACTACGAGCAGTACTTC,CATSSFSGGPHYEQYF
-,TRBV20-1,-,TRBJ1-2,TGCAGTTCTTCCTTCGATGGCTACACCTTC,CSSSFDGYTF